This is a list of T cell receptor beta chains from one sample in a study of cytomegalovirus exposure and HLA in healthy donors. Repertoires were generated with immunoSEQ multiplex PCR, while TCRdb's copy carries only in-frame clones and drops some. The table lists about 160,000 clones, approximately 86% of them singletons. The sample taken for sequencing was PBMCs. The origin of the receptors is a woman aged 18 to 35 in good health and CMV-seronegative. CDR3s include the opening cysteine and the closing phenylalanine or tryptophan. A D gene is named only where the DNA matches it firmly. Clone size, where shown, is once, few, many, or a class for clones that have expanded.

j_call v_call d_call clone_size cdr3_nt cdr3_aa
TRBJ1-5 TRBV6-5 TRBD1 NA TGTGCCAGCAGCAAAACAGGGGGAAACCAGCCCCAGCATTTT CASSKTGGNQPQHF
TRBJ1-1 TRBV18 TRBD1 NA TGTGCCAGCTCACCACCGGGACAGGGGGCGGCCGGCTCCAACACTGAAGCTTTCTTT CASSPPGQGAAGSNTEAFF
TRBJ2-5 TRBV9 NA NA TGTGCCAGCAGCGTTTATGAAGGGGGGGTCCCTAAGTACTTC CASSVYEGGVPKYF
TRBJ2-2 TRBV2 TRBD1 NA TGTGCCAGCAATCAGGGGGCTAACACCGGGGAGCTGTTTTTT CASNQGANTGELFF
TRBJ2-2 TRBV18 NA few TGTGCCAGCTCACCGGGACTGAACACCGGGGAGCTGTTTTTT CASSPGLNTGELFF
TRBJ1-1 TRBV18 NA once TGTGCCAGCTCAGAGCGGTCCACTGAAGCTTTCTTT CASSERSTEAFF
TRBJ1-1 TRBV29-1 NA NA TGCAGCGTTGAAGACCTAGTCCGGGTAAACACTGAAGCTTTCTTT CSVEDLVRVNTEAFF
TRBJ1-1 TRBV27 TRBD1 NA TGTGCCAGCAGTCCCAGGGGGATGATCACTGAAGCTTTCTTT CASSPRGMITEAFF
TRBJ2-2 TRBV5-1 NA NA TGCGCCAGCAGCTTGGGACAGAGCGTGAACACCGGGGAGCTGTTTTTT CASSLGQSVNTGELFF
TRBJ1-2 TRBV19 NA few TGTGCCAGTACCTTGACAGATAACTATGGCTACACCTTC CASTLTDNYGYTF
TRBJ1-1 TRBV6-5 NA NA TGTGCCAGCAGTAAGCAGGTATTGAACACTGAAGCTTTCTTT CASSKQVLNTEAFF
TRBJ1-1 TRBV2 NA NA TGTGCCAGCTCCGGCGGGGGAAACACTGAAGCTTTCTTT CASSGGGNTEAFF
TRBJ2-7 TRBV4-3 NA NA TGCGCCAGCAGCCAAGATTCCGCAGGGAGGAACCTCTACGAGCAGTACTTC CASSQDSAGRNLYEQYF
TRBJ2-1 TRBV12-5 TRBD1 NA TGTGCTAGTGGTTTGGGATTGACAGGGTCGGGTGAGCAGTTCTTC CASGLGLTGSGEQFF
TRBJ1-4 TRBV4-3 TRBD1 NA TGCGCCAGCAGCCAAGGTACAGGGGTTCCCGCAACTAATGAAAAACTGTTTTTT CASSQGTGVPATNEKLFF
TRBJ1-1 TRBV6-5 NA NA TGTGCCAGCAGTTACTCATACGGAGGGAGCACTGAAGCTTTCTTT CASSYSYGGSTEAFF
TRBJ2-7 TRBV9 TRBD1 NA TGTGCCAGCAGCTCCCGGACAGGAACTGGCGAGCAGTACTTC CASSSRTGTGEQYF
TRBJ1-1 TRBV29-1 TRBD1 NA TGCAGCGTCAGGGGGTTACAGCCTGAAGCTTTCTTT CSVRGLQPEAFF
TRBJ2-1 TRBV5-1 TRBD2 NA TGCGCCAGCAGCGTACTAGCGGGACCCTACAATGAGCAGTTCTTC CASSVLAGPYNEQFF
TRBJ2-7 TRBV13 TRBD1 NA TGTGCCAGCAGCTCTGACAGGGGCTACGAGCAGTACTTC CASSSDRGYEQYF
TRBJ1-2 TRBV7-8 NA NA TGTGCCAGCAGCCCAGGTGGGGACATAATTAACTATGGCTACACCTTC CASSPGGDIINYGYTF
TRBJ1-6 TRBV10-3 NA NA TGTGCCATCAGTGATCAGGGGACTAGTTCACCCCTCCACTTT CAISDQGTSSPLHF
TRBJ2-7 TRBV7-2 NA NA TGTGCCAGCAGCTTAGGGCGACAATCCTACGAGCAGTACTTC CASSLGRQSYEQYF
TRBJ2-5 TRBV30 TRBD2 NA TGTGCCTGGGCCACTAGCGGGGGGGCCGAGACCCAGTACTTC CAWATSGGAETQYF
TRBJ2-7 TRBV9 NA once TGTGCCAGCAGCCCGCAGACTGGCACCTACGAGCAGTACTTC CASSPQTGTYEQYF
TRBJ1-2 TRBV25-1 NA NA TGTGCCAGCAGTGAAAGCGATAACTATGGCTACACCTTC CASSESDNYGYTF
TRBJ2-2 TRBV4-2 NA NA TGTGCCAGCAGCCAAGATATCCAGGTGAACACCGGGGAGCTGTTTTTT CASSQDIQVNTGELFF
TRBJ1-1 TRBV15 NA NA TGTGCCACCAGCACCGGTGAGGCACCTGAAGCTTTCTTT CATSTGEAPEAFF
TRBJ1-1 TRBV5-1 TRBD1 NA TGCGCCAGCAGCCTCGGGGACAGGGGCGGGAAGGACACTGAAGCTTTCTTT CASSLGDRGGKDTEAFF
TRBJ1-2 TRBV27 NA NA TGTGCCAGCAGTCTTAAGCCTCCGCGGACTAACTATGGCTACACCTTC CASSLKPPRTNYGYTF